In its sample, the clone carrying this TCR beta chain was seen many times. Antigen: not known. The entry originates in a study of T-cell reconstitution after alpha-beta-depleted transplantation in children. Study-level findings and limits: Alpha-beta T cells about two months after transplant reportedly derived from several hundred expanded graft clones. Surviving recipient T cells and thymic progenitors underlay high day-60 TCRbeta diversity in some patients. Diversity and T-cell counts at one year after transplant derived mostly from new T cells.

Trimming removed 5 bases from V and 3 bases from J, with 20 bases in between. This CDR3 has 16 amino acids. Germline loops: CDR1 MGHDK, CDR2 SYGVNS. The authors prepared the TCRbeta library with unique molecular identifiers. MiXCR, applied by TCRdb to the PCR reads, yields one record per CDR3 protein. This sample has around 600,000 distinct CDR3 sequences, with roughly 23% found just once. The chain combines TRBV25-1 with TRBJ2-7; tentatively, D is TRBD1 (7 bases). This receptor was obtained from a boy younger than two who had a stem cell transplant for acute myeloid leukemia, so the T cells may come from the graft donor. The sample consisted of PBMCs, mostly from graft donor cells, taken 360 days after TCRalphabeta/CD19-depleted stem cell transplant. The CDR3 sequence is CASSPHTGDRIYEQYF. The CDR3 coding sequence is TGTGCCAGCAGTCCCCATACGGGGGACAGAATCTACGAGCAGTACTTC.